This entry is about one T cell receptor (beta chain). This sample is drawn from a study of blood T cell repertoires in COVID-19. Losses at the gene ends were 5 bases for V and 0 bases for J; bases not matched to a gene: 2. Germline CDR1 is LNHNV and CDR2 is YYDKDF (reference sequence). The length of the CDR3 is 14 residues. Assay used: immunoSEQ multiplex PCR; TCRdb lists only in-frame clones, some missing. The sample consists of under 400,000 clones, around nine tenths of them appearing once. Participants were placed into cohorts based on the clinical history they reported. The chain combines TRBV15 with TRBJ2-7; 9 bases match TRBD2. The specimen was PBMCs or T cells enriched from blood (not recorded which). This TCR was recovered from a woman younger than 45 who had been exposed to COVID-19. The chain's CDR3 is CATSPSGDSYEQYF. CDR3 DNA sequence: TGTGCCACCAGCCCTAGCGGGGACTCCTACGAGCAGTACTTC.